This passage covers 9 T cell receptor beta chains from one sample sequenced in a study of identical twins. One entry per CDR3 protein, called by TCRdb with MiXCR from the 5' RACE reads. Here the sample spans approximately 250,000 distinct CDR3 sequences, approximately 7.1% being singletons. The data also belong to a second study, concerning T cells expressing NK-cell markers.

The sample comprised CD8+ T cells sorted from blood. These receptors all come from a woman under 30 in good health.

In its sample, this clonotype was seen many times. The V call is TRBV10-3, the J call TRBJ2-3; 7 nucleotides agree with TRBD1. With 4 bases clipped from V and 3 bases from J, the junction kept 7 bases outside the gene matches. Germline V gene lookup returns CDR1 ENHRY and CDR2 SYGVKD. The CDR3 spans 15 residues. The CDR3 DNA follows: TGTGCCATCAGTGGGCAGACAGGGTTAACAGATACGCAGTATTTT. Translated: CAISGQTGLTDTQYF.

This clonotype has only a few counts. The V gene is TRBV7-9, the J gene TRBJ2-5; D might be TRBD2 (6 bases). CDR1 and CDR2 (germline): SEHNR, FQNEAQ (reference sequence). The CDR3 contains 16 residues. V lost 3 bases and J 1 base, leaving 15 bases between the germline ends. The CDR3 region has the DNA TGTGCCAGCAGCTTGCCTCCGGGGGACTTCCAAGAGACCCAGTACTTC. This translates into CASSLPPGDFQETQYF.

The table lists this clonotype with many counts. V usage is TRBV12-3 or TRBV12-4 and J usage is TRBJ2-3; 7 nucleotides align to TRBD2. With 7 bases clipped from V and 3 bases from J, the junction kept 7 bases outside the gene matches. The CDR3 length is 14 residues. CDR3 loop: CASKSLAATDTQYF. The CDR3 nucleotides read TGTGCCAGCAAAAGCCTAGCGGCAACAGATACGCAGTATTTT.

Many counts were recorded for this clonotype. The chain combines TRBV25-1 with TRBJ1-1; D is possibly TRBD1 (5 bases). Germline lookup yields CDR1 MGHDK and CDR2 SYGVNS. This CDR3 is 12 amino acids long. V gave up 4 bases and J gave up 5 bases, with 8 bases separating them. The CDR3 region is CASSGEGTEAFF. In DNA, the CDR3 is TGTGCCAGCAGTGGGGAGGGGACTGAAGCTTTCTTT.

This clonotype was counted at least ten times. This chain joins TRBV9 and TRBJ2-1; maybe TRBD1 (7 bases). The CDR3 loop spans 16 amino acids. With 4 bases removed from V and 12 bases from J, the gap between germline ends came to 26 bases. Germline V gives CDR1 SGDLS, CDR2 YYNGEE. CDR3 nucleotides: TGTGCCAGCAGCTCTAGCGTGGGACAGTATCCCTACAGGCAGTTCTTC. It translates to CASSSSVGQYPYRQFF.

The chain links TRBV14 to TRBJ2-7; TRBD1 agrees at 7 bases. The CDR3 totals 15 residues. Losses at the gene ends were 1 base for V and 5 bases for J; bases not matched to a gene: 8. Germline loops: CDR1 SGHDN, CDR2 FVKESK. CDR3 in DNA: TGTGCCAGCAGCCAAGCAGGGGGTCGTATCGACGAGCAGTACTTC. Its translation is CASSQAGGRIDEQYF.

The chain joins TRBV15 to TRBJ1-5, with 7 nucleotides matching TRBD1. The V gene's germline CDR1 is LNHNV and CDR2 YYDKDF (reference sequence). The V segment lost 3 bases and the J segment 4 bases; nucleotides outside the gene matches: 9. The CDR3 is 16 amino acids. CDR3 DNA: TGTGCCACCAGCAGCGCCCGGGACAGTTCTAATCAGCCCCAGCATTTT. Amino acids: CATSSARDSSNQPQHF.

This clonotype showed up just a few times. This chain joins TRBV6-2 or TRBV6-3 and TRBJ1-1, with no clear D. CDR3 length: 13 amino acids. The germline V gene encodes CDR1 MNHEY and CDR2 SVGEGT. The ends were cut back, 6 bases at V and 11 bases at J, with 19 bases in the middle. The CDR3 here is CASSLRGRARAFF. The CDR3 DNA reads as TGTGCCAGCAGCCTCCGGGGTCGTGCGCGGGCTTTCTTT.

This clonotype came up many times. This chain joins TRBV9 and TRBJ2-1; D call uncertain. CDR1 SGDLS and CDR2 YYNGEE come from the germline V gene. The V gene lost 7 bases and the J gene lost 10 bases, with 12 bases spanning the gap. The CDR3 is made up of 11 amino acids. The CDR3 DNA sequence: TGTGCCAGCGGTAGGGCGCCCGAGCAGTTCTTC. Its protein is CASGRAPEQFF.